Listed here are 5 T cell receptor beta chains from one sample, sequenced in a study of T cells after posttransplantation cyclophosphamide. Generated by immunoSEQ multiplex PCR, the TCRdb table keeps only in-frame clones and is missing some. The top ten hold about 2% of the sample, which has about 21,000 clones, 80% to 90% seen once. Control samples came 1 year after myeloablative marrow transplants with methotrexate plus calcineurin inhibitor. The starting material was PBMCs, obtained just over 350 days after allogeneic stem cell transplant with calcineurin inhibitor and methotrexate. These receptors originate from a female patient in her 30s who received an allogeneic stem cell transplant from an unrelated donor, was CMV-positive, and had acute and chronic GVHD. T cells may partly derive from the graft donor.

The chain is built from TRBV7-3 and TRBJ2-6, with 9 nucleotides matching TRBD1. With V trimmed by 3 bases and J by 1 base, 4 bases remained unmatched. Per germline, CDR1 SGHTA and CDR2 FQGTGA. This CDR3 region has 17 residues. CDR3 loop: CASSFRDRVSGANVLTF. The CDR3, as DNA: TGTGCCAGCAGCTTCCGGGACAGGGTTTCTGGGGCCAACGTCCTGACTTTC.

The chain links TRBV5-1 to TRBJ1-2, with 7 bases lining up with TRBD1. The CDR3 is made up of 13 amino acids. V shed 4 bases and J 4 bases; nucleotides not matched to a gene: 4. CDR1 is SGHRS, CDR2 YFSETQ, per germline. Written as DNA, the CDR3 is TGCGCCAGCAGCGCCGGGACAGTCTATGGCTACACCTTC. Translation: CASSAGTVYGYTF.

This chain joins TRBV6-1 and TRBJ2-3, with D uncertain. V lost 0 bases to trimming and J lost 11 bases, with 9 bases between them. Germline V gene data show CDR1 as MNHNS and CDR2 as SASEGT. This CDR3 comprises 12 residues. DNA of the CDR3: TGTGCCAGCAGTGAAGCTAGCACACAGCAGTATTTT. Translation gives CASSEASTQQYF.

This clone was counted once. This chain links TRBV7-9 with TRBJ1-2; no firm D call. V dropped 2 bases and J dropped 6 bases, with 7 bases sitting between them. Germline CDR1 SEHNR, CDR2 FQNEAQ (reference sequence). The CDR3 sequence is 12 residues long. This CDR3 reads CASSLSGNGYTF. CDR3 DNA: TGTGCCAGCAGCTTATCCGGGAATGGCTACACCTTC.

The chain has TRBV6-5 and TRBJ2-5; 8 bases match TRBD2. The CDR3 totals 16 residues. The V gene's germline CDR1 is MNHEY and CDR2 SVGAGI. Trimming at V came to 0 bases and at J to 11 bases, leaving 14 bases not matched to a gene. The CDR3 nucleotides read TGTGCCAGCAGTTACTCGCGCACGGGAGGGCCTGGGGAGCAGTACTTC. Translated, it gives CASSYSRTGGPGEQYF.